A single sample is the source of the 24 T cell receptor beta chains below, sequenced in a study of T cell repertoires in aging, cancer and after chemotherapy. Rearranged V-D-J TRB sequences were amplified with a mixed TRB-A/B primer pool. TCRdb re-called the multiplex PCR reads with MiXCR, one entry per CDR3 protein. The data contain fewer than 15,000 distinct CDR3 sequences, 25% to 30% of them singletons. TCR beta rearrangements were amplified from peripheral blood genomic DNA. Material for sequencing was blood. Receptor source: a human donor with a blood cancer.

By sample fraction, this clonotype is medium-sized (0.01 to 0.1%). The CDR3 DNA is TGTGCCAGTAGACTAGCGGGGTACAATGAGCAGTTCTTC. This sequence encodes CASRLAGYNEQFF. The chain is built from TRBV19 and TRBJ2-1; 10 bases fit TRBD2. The CDR3 contains 13 residues. J gave up 4 bases and V 6 bases, and 0 bases lay outside the gene matches. In germline, CDR1 is LNHDA, CDR2 SQIVND (reference sequence). The full variable domain, rest sourced from reference TRBV19 and TRBJ2-1, is DGGITQSPKYLFRKEGQNVTLSCEQNLNHDAMYWYRQDPGQGLRLIYYSQIVNDFQKGDIAEGYSVSREKKESFPLTVTSAQKNPTAFYLCASRLAGYNEQFFGPGTRLTVL.

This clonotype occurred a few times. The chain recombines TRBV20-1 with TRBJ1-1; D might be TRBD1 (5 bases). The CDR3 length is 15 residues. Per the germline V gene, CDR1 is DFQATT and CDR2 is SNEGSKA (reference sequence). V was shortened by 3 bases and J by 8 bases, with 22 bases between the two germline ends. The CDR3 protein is CSARGRGVRAREAFF. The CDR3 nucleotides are TGCAGTGCTAGGGGGCGCGGAGTGAGAGCAAGGGAAGCTTTCTTT.

The CDR3 protein is CASSQRTGGLYEQYF. CDR3 DNA sequence: TGTGCCAGCAGCCAACGGACAGGGGGCCTCTACGAGCAGTACTTC. The gene calls are TRBV6-5 and TRBJ2-7, with TRBD1 matching 11 bases. The V gene's germline CDR1 is MNHEY and CDR2 SVGAGI. V was pared by 6 bases and J by 3 bases, with 7 bases of the junction left unmatched. The CDR3 has 15 amino acids.

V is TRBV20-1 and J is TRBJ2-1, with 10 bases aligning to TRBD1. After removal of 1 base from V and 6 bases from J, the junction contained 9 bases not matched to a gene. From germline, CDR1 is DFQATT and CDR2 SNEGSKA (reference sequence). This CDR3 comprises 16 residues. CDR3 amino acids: CSARGTGTGEFNEQFF. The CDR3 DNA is TGCAGTGCTAGAGGTACCGGGACAGGGGAGTTCAATGAGCAGTTCTTC.

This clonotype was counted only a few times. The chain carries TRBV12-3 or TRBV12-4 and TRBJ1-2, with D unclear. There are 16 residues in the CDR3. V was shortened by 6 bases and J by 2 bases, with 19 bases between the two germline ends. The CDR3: CASSPLQGRRNYGYTF. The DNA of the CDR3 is TGTGCCAGCAGCCCACTTCAAGGGAGGAGGAACTATGGCTACACCTTC.

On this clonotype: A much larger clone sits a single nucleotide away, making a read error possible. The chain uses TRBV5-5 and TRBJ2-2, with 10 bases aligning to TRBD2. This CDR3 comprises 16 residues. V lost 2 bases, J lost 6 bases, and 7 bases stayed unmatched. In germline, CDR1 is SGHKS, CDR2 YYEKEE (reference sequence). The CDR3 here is CASSFAPSGSSGELFF. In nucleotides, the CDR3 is TGTGCCAGCAGCTTTGCCCCTAGCGGGAGCTCCGGGGAGCTGTTTTTT. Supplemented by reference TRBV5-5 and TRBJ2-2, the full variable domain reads DAGVTQSPTHLIKTRGQQVTLRCSPISGHKSVSWYQQVLGQGPQFIFQYYEKEERGRGNFPDRFSARQFPNYSSELNVNALLLGDSALYLCASSFAPSGSSGELFFGEGSRLTVL.

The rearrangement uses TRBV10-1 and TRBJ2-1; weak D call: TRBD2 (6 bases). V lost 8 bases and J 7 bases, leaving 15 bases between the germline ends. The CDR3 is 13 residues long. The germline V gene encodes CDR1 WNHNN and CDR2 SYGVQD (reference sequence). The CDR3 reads CASEGDWGNEQFF. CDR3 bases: TGCGCCAGCGAAGGGGACTGGGGGAATGAGCAGTTCTTC.

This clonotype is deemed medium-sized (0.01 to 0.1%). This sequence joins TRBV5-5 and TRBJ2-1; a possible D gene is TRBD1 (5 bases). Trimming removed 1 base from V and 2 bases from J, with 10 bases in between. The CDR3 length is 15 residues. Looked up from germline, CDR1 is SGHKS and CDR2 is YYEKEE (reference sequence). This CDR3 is CASSLQGVAYNEQFF. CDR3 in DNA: TGTGCCAGCAGCTTGCAAGGGGTTGCCTACAATGAGCAGTTCTTC.

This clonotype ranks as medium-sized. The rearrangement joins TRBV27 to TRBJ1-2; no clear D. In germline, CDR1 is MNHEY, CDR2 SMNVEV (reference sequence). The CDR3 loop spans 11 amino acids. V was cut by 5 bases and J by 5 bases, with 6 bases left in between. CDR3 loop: CASSEGYGYTF. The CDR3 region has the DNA TGTGCCAGCAGTGAAGGGTATGGCTACACCTTC.

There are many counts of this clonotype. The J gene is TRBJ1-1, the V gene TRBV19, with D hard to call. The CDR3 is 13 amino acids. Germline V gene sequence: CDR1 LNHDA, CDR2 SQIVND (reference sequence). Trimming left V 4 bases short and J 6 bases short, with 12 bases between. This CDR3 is CASSSLLSPEAFF. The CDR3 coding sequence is TGTGCCAGTAGTAGCCTTCTGTCCCCTGAAGCTTTCTTT.

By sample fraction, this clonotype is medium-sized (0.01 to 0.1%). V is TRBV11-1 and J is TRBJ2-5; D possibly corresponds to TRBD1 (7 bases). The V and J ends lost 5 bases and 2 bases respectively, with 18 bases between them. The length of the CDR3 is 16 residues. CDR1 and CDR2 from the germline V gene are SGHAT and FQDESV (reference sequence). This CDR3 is CASSARRGTEQETQYF. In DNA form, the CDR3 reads TGTGCCAGCAGCGCGCGGCGCGGGACAGAACAAGAGACCCAGTACTTC.

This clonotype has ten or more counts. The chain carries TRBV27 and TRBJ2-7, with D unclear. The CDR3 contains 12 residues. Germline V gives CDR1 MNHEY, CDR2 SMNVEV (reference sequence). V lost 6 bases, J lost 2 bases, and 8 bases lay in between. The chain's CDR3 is CASRTAPYEQYF. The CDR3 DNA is TGTGCCAGCAGGACCGCGCCCTACGAGCAGTACTTC.

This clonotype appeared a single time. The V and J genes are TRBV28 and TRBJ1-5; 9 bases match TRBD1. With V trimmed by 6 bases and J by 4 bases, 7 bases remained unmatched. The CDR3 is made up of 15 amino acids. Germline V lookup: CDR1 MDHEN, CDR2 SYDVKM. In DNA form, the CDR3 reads TGTGCCAGCAGGTTACAGGGGGCCCGTAATCAGCCCCAGCATTTT. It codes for CASRLQGARNQPQHF.

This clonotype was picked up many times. This chain's CDR3 is CASSEGGSSYNEQFF. CDR3 nucleotide sequence: TGTGCCAGCAGTGAAGGTGGGAGCTCCTACAATGAGCAGTTCTTC. This chain connects TRBV6-4 to TRBJ2-1; tentatively, D is TRBD2 (5 bases). Per germline, CDR1 MRHNA and CDR2 SNTAGT. The CDR3 is made up of 15 amino acids. Trimming removed 3 bases from V and 0 bases from J, with 9 bases in between.

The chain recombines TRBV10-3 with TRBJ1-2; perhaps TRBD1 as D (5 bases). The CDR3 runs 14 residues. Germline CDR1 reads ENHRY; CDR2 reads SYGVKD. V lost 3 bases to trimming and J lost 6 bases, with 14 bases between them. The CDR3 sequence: CAISEGEGNNGYTF. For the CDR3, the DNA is TGTGCCATCAGTGAAGGAGAGGGGAATAATGGCTACACCTTC.

The CDR3 DNA reads as TGTGCCACATGGGCGAAAATCAATCAGCCCCAGCATTTT. Translating gives CATWAKINQPQHF. This sequence joins TRBV15 and TRBJ1-5; unclear D gene. The CDR3 extends over 13 amino acids. Trimming pared 9 bases from V and 3 bases from J, leaving 12 bases between. Germline V lookup: CDR1 LNHNV, CDR2 YYDKDF (reference sequence).

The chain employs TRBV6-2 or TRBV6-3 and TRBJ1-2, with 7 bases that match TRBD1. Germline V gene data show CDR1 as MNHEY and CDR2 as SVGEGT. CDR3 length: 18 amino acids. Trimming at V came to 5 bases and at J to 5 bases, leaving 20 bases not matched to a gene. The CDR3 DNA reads TGTGCCAGCAGTAGAAGGGGGCGAGGAATGGAGTTTTCTTATGGCTACACCTTC. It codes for CASSRRGRGMEFSYGYTF.

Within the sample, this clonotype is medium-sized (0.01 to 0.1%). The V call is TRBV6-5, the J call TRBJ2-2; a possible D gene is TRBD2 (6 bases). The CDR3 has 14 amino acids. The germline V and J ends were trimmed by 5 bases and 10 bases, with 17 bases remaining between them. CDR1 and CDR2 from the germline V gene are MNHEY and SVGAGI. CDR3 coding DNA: TGTGCCAGCAGTGAAGCCCCGGGACTTGAGGAGCTGTTTTTT. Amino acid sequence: CASSEAPGLEELFF.

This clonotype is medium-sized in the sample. CDR3 DNA sequence: TGTGCCAGCAGTCTAACTAGTACCTACGAGCAGTACTTC. Its protein is CASSLTSTYEQYF. The chain has TRBV27 and TRBJ2-7; D might be TRBD2 (5 bases). The germline V gene encodes CDR1 MNHEY and CDR2 SMNVEV (reference sequence). This CDR3 region has 13 residues. The ends were cut back, 5 bases at V and 2 bases at J, with 10 bases in the middle.

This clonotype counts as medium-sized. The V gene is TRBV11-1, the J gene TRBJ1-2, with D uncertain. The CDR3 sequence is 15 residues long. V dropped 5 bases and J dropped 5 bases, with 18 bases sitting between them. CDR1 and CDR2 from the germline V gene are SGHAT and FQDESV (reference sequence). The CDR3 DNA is TGTGCCAGCAGCCCCGGCTCAATGGGGTCATATGGCTACACCTTC. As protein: CASSPGSMGSYGYTF.

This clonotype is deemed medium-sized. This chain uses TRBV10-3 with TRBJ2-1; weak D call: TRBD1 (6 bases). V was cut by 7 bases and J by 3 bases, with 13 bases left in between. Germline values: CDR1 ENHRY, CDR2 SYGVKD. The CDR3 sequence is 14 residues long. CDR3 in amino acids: CAITPGDRYNEQFF. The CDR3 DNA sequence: TGTGCCATCACCCCAGGGGACCGCTACAATGAGCAGTTCTTC.

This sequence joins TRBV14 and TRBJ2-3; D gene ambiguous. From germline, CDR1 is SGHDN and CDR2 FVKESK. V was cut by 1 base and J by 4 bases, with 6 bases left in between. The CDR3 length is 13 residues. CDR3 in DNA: TGTGCCAGCAGCCAAGGCGGCCCAGATACGCAGTATTTT. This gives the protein CASSQGGPDTQYF.

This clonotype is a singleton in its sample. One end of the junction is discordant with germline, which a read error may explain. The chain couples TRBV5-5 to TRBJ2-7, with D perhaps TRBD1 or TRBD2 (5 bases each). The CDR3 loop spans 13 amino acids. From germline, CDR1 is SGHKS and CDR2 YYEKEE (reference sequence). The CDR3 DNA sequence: TGCGCCAGCAGCTTAGGGACGAGGTACGAGCAGTACTTC. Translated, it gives CASSLGTRYEQYF.

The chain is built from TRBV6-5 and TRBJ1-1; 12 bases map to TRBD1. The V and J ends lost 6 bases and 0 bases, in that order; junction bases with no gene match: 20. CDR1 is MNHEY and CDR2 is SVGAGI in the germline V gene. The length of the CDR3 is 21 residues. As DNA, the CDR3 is TGTGCCAGCAGCCTATTCCGGGACAGGGGGCTTTCTGGAGGTATGAACACTGAAGCTTTCTTT. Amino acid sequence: CASSLFRDRGLSGGMNTEAFF.